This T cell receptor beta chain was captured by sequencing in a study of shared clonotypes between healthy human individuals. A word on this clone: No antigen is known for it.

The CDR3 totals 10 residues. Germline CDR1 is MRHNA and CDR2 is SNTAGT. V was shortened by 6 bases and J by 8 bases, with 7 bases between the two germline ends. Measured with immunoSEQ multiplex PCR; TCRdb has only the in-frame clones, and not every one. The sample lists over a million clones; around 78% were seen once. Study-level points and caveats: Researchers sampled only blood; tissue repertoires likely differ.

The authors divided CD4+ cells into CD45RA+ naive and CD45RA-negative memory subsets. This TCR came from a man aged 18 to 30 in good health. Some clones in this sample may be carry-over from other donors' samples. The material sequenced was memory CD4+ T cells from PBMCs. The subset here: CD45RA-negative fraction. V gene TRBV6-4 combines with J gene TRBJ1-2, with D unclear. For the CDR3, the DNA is TGTGCCAGCAGCGCGGCAGGCTACACCTTC. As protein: CASSAAGYTF.